This T cell receptor (beta chain) came from a study of shared clonotypes between healthy human individuals. About the study: Contributing individuals were two females and a few males aged 18 to 49. Study-level findings and limits: Richness estimates generally favored naive over memory subsets.

TCRdb's table, derived via immunoSEQ multiplex PCR, lists solely in-frame clones and lacks some. Of 2.3 million or so clones in the sample, approximately 93% are singletons; the top ten hold about 0.37%. Concerning this clone: As yet, its antigen is unknown. One end of the junction is discordant with germline, which a read error may explain.

The clonotype originates from a young man in good health. Some clones in this sample may be carry-over from other donors' samples. The sequenced sample consisted of naive CD4+ T cells from PBMCs. Subset meaning: CD45RA+ positively selected.

The CDR3 sequence: CASSLAGITGELFF. The DNA for the CDR3 is TGTGCCAGCAGCCTAGCGGGAATCACCGGGGAGCTGTTTTTT. The chain links TRBV7-6 to TRBJ2-2, with TRBD2 identical over 9 bases. There are 14 residues in the CDR3. The V gene's germline CDR1 is SGHVS and CDR2 FNYEAQ.